This T cell receptor beta chain was recovered during a study of T cells in Graves' hyperthyroidism and ophthalmopathy. Turning to the study itself: At initial diagnosis, before any treatment had begun, peripheral blood was obtained. General study findings and limits: Within blood appeared most thyroid clonotypes that had expanded above 0.001.

Amplification of TCR beta CDR3 regions was performed using RNA transcripts as template. The HTBI primer set drove a first-round RT-PCR of the TCR CDR3. TCRdb re-called the multiplex PCR reads with MiXCR, one entry per CDR3 protein. The sample lists approximately 630,000 distinct CDR3 sequences, 15% to 20% occurring once. This clonotype showed up just a few times. Its antigen is not identified. V dropped 7 bases and J dropped 4; count of bases not matched to a gene: 8. CDR1 is MNHEY and CDR2 is SVGEGT in the germline V gene. CDR3 length: 16 residues. Stable Graves' hyperthyroidism denoted no ophthalmopathy progression over 18 months. Reasons for excluding patients were uncontrolled infection, other autoimmune disease, pregnancy or lactation.

The source material was blood. The clonotype originates from a woman aged 25 to 39 with Graves' hyperthyroidism. The chain links TRBV6-2 or TRBV6-3 to TRBJ2-3, with 13 bases lining up with TRBD2. CDR3 in amino acids: CASTRTSGRASDTQYF. DNA of the CDR3: TGTGCCAGCACCAGAACTAGCGGGAGGGCCTCAGATACGCAGTATTTT.